The clone carrying this TCR beta chain was seen ten or more times. TCRdb processed the RT-PCR reads anew with MiXCR; each CDR3 protein has one entry. This table has around 500,000 distinct CDR3 sequences, 9.5% to 12% appearing once. CDR3 length: 16 amino acids. Trimming removed 3 bases from V and 4 bases from J; junction bases left unmatched: 4. Germline V gene sequence: CDR1 LGHDT, CDR2 YNNKEL (reference sequence). The data were taken from a study of response to subunit inactivated influenza vaccine. This rearrangement joins TRBV3-1 to TRBJ2-3; 13 bases map to TRBD2. The source material was PBMCs from blood, sampled about 40 days after vaccination. The TCR sequence derives from a man in his fifties who received an inactivated influenza vaccine. Written as DNA, the CDR3 is TGTGCCAGCAGCCATCGACTAGCGGGGGGTCCAGATACGCAGTATTTT. Amino acid sequence: CASSHRLAGGPDTQYF.